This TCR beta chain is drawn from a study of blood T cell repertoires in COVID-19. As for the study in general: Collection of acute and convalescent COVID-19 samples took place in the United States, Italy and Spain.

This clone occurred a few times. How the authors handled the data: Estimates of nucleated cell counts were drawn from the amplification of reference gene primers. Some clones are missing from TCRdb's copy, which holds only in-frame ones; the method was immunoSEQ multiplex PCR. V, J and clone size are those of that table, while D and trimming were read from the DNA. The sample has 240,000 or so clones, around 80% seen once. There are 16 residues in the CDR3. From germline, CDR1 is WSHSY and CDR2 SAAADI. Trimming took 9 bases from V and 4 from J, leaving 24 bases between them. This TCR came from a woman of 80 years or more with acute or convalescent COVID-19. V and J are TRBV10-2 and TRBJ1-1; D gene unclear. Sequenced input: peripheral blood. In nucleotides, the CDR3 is TGCGCCAGTAGACGGGGAGCCGTTCCCTTGGGCACTGAAGCTTTCTTT. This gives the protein CASRRGAVPLGTEAFF.